A single sample is the source of the 20 T cell receptor beta chains below, sequenced in a study of cytomegalovirus exposure and HLA in healthy donors. PCR was performed using 60 Vbeta and 13 Jbeta primers. Clones were read by immunoSEQ multiplex PCR, and TCRdb kept only the in-frame ones, dropping some. The sample contains 150,000 to 200,000 clones, about 9% of which appear only once. What was sequenced was PBMCs. These TCRs come from a woman aged 25 to 39 in good health and CMV-seropositive.

The rearrangement links TRBV27 to TRBJ2-5, with a tentative D call TRBD1 (5 bases). The J call may be wrong; the DNA end is better matched by TRBJ2-7. This CDR3 is 15 amino acids long. Germline CDR1 and CDR2: MNHEY and SMNVEV (reference sequence). The CDR3 DNA sequence: TGTGCCAGCAGTTTCTCCAGGGTAAATACCTACGAGCAGTACTTC. Protein sequence: CASSFSRVNTYEQYF.

This chain links TRBV6-6 with TRBJ2-7; possibly TRBD1 for D (5 bases). The CDR3 runs to 14 residues. The V gene lost 7 bases and the J gene lost 4 bases, with 17 bases spanning the gap. Germline V CDR1 and CDR2: MNHNY, SVGAGI (reference sequence). The CDR3 sequence is CASIRGSGWYEQYF. CDR3 in DNA: TGTGCCAGCATTAGGGGATCCGGGTGGTACGAGCAGTACTTC.

In its sample, this clone was seen a few times. The gene calls are TRBV2 and TRBJ2-7; D is possibly TRBD2 (6 bases). The CDR3 runs to 15 residues. The germline V gene encodes CDR1 SNHLY and CDR2 FYNNEI. Trimming pared 2 bases from V and 1 base from J, leaving 12 bases between. CDR3 sequence reads: CASSEYGGVSYEQYF. DNA of the CDR3: TGTGCCAGCAGTGAATACGGAGGGGTGTCCTACGAGCAGTACTTC. Full variable domain (missing parts from reference TRBV2 and TRBJ2-7): EPEVTQTPSHQVTQMGQEVILRCVPISNHLYFYWYRQILGQKVEFLVSFYNNEISEKSEIFDDQFSVERPDGSNFTLKIRSTKLEDSAMYFCASSEYGGVSYEQYFGPGTRLTVT.

V usage is TRBV5-1 and J usage is TRBJ2-7; D might be TRBD1 (6 bases). Trimming stripped 1 base from V and 1 base from J, with 15 bases between. The CDR3 covers 16 residues. CDR1 and CDR2 (germline): SGHRS, YFSETQ. DNA for the CDR3: TGCGCCAGCAGCTTGTACGGACAGCTAAATTCCTACGAGCAGTACTTC. This encodes CASSLYGQLNSYEQYF.

The genes are TRBV18 and TRBJ1-1; D may be TRBD1 (6 bases). CDR1 is KGHSH and CDR2 is LQKENI in the germline V gene. This CDR3 region has 16 residues. Trimming removed 3 bases from V and 0 bases from J, with 14 bases in between. The CDR3, as DNA: TGTGCCAGCTCACCTCCGGGGGGCCAGATGAACACTGAAGCTTTCTTT. This translates into CASSPPGGQMNTEAFF.

The rearrangement uses TRBV11-3 and TRBJ2-1, with TRBD2 matching 16 bases. This CDR3 region has 15 residues. The trim removed 5 bases at V and 7 bases at J, leaving 2 bases unmatched. Per germline, CDR1 SGHNT and CDR2 YENEEA. The CDR3 loop is CASSPGLAGGNEQFF. The CDR3 nucleotides read TGTGCCAGCAGCCCGGGACTAGCGGGAGGGAATGAGCAGTTCTTC.

The chain recombines TRBV4-1 with TRBJ2-5; weak D call: TRBD1 (7 bases). V lost 2 bases, J lost 6 bases, and 16 bases lay in between. CDR3 size: 15 residues. Germline CDR1 reads MGHRA; CDR2 reads YSYEKL. The CDR3 region is CASSQNAGGGKTQYF. For the CDR3, the DNA is TGCGCCAGCAGCCAAAATGCAGGGGGAGGAAAGACCCAGTACTTC.

This clone was counted between two and nine times. The V gene is TRBV13, the J gene TRBJ2-5, with unresolved D. The CDR3 has 12 residues. V was cut by 7 bases and J by 4 bases, with 10 bases left in between. Germline lookup yields CDR1 PRHDT and CDR2 FYEKMQ (reference sequence). CDR3 nucleotides: TGTGCCAGCAAGATTGGCTTAGAGACCCAGTACTTC. It codes for CASKIGLETQYF.

This clone was seen a few times. CDR3 residues: CASSLPTGTRFNEQFF. CDR3 DNA: TGTGCCAGCAGCCTGCCCACCGGGACTAGATTCAATGAGCAGTTCTTC. The V call is TRBV5-4, the J call TRBJ2-1; 8 nucleotides align to TRBD2. Germline loops: CDR1 SGHNT, CDR2 YYREEE (reference sequence). Trimming cost V 4 bases and J 6 bases; bases outside gene matches: 12. The CDR3 is 16 amino acids.

The table lists this clone with a few counts. V and J are TRBV6-6 and TRBJ2-7; 11 bases agree with TRBD1. Unmatched junction bases numbered 1, after V lost 8 bases and J lost 4 bases. Germline CDR1 is MNHNY and CDR2 is SVGAGI (reference sequence). The CDR3 has 12 residues. The CDR3 region is CASWDRGYEQYF. In nucleotides, the CDR3 is TGTGCCAGCTGGGACAGGGGGTACGAGCAGTACTTC.

This chain joins TRBV6-6 and TRBJ1-2, with a weak D call TRBD1 (5 bases). The CDR3 spans 14 residues. Per germline, CDR1 MNHNY and CDR2 SVGAGI (reference sequence). V shed 2 bases and J shed 3 bases, with 10 bases lying between them. CDR3 amino acids: CASSYDSRDYGYTF. The CDR3 bases are TGTGCCAGCAGTTACGACAGCCGAGACTATGGCTACACCTTC.

This clone was picked up a small number of times. This CDR3 is CASSERAGGADTQYF. Here the CDR3 DNA reads TGTGCCAGCAGTGAAAGAGCGGGAGGAGCAGATACGCAGTATTTT. The genes are TRBV6-1 and TRBJ2-3, with 9 bases fitting TRBD2. The germline gives CDR1 MNHNS, CDR2 SASEGT. The CDR3 has 15 residues. Germline trimming cut 2 bases from V and 4 bases from J; bases unmatched to any gene: 4.

The chain uses TRBV9 and TRBJ2-2; 10 bases fit TRBD2. Trimming cost V 3 bases and J 2 bases; bases outside gene matches: 13. Germline assignment: CDR1 SGDLS and CDR2 YYNGEE. The CDR3 extends over 19 amino acids. CDR3 nucleotides: TGTGCCAGCAGCGCCCCGGTCCTAGCGGGAGATGTAAACACCGGGGAGCTGTTTTTT. Translation gives CASSAPVLAGDVNTGELFF.

This rearrangement joins TRBV4-1 to TRBJ2-7; TRBD2 matches at 8 bases. V shed 1 base, J shed 4 bases, and the junction held 3 bases outside the gene matches. Per the germline V gene, CDR1 is MGHRA and CDR2 is YSYEKL. The CDR3 runs to 14 residues. The CDR3 bases are TGCGCCAGCAGCCAAGCGGGACTAGTTTACGAGCAGTACTTC. Amino acid sequence: CASSQAGLVYEQYF.

The table lists this clone with a few counts. V and J are TRBV2 and TRBJ2-5; 7 bases match TRBD2. The length of the CDR3 is 14 residues. Trimming at V came to 2 bases and at J to 4 bases, leaving 4 bases not matched to a gene. CDR1 and CDR2 (germline): SNHLY, FYNNEI. For the CDR3, the DNA is TGTGCCAGCAGTGAATTGGGGGGGAGAGAGACCCAGTACTTC. This codes for CASSELGGRETQYF.

This clone has more than one count but fewer than ten. The chain couples TRBV29-1 to TRBJ1-4; the match to TRBD1 covers 8 bases. V was pared by 7 bases and J by 7 bases, with 5 bases of the junction left unmatched. The germline V gene encodes CDR1 SQVTM and CDR2 ANQGSEA. The CDR3 covers 12 residues. The CDR3 DNA follows: TGCAGCGCACAGGGGGAAAGTGAAAAACTGTTTTTT. Protein: CSAQGESEKLFF.

The chain employs TRBV9 and TRBJ1-1, with D tentatively TRBD1 (6 bases). This CDR3 comprises 16 residues. The ends were cut back, 4 bases at V and 4 bases at J, with 20 bases in the middle. Germline values: CDR1 SGDLS, CDR2 YYNGEE. The CDR3 nucleotides read TGTGCCAGCAGCCCACCCGGGGGGGCCGGGGGCACTGAAGCTTTCTTT. Translating gives CASSPPGGAGGTEAFF.

This clone was counted between two and nine times. The J gene is TRBJ1-4, the V gene TRBV7-9; D uncertain. V was shortened by 7 bases and J by 5 bases, with 17 bases between the two germline ends. CDR3 size: 15 residues. Per the germline V gene, CDR1 is SEHNR and CDR2 is FQNEAQ (reference sequence). The CDR3 DNA reads as TGTGCCAGCACCCTATTCGGCCGGGAGAATGAAAAACTGTTTTTT. Its protein product is CASTLFGRENEKLFF.

The CDR3 sequence is CASNGLGGETQYF. The CDR3 DNA reads TGTGCCAGCAACGGACTGGGGGGAGAGACCCAGTACTTC. V is TRBV9 and J is TRBJ2-5, with D possibly being TRBD2 (6 bases). V lost 6 bases to trimming and J lost 4 bases, with 13 bases between them. Germline CDR1 reads SGDLS; CDR2 reads YYNGEE. This CDR3 has 13 amino acids.

This chain uses TRBV19 with TRBJ2-7; D gene ambiguous. Germline V gives CDR1 LNHDA, CDR2 SQIVND (reference sequence). V gave up 3 bases and J gave up 3 bases, with 15 bases separating them. This CDR3 comprises 15 residues. The CDR3 DNA reads TGTGCCAGTAGTATGTCTGTTTTACCAGGCTACGAGCAGTACTTC. Translation: CASSMSVLPGYEQYF.